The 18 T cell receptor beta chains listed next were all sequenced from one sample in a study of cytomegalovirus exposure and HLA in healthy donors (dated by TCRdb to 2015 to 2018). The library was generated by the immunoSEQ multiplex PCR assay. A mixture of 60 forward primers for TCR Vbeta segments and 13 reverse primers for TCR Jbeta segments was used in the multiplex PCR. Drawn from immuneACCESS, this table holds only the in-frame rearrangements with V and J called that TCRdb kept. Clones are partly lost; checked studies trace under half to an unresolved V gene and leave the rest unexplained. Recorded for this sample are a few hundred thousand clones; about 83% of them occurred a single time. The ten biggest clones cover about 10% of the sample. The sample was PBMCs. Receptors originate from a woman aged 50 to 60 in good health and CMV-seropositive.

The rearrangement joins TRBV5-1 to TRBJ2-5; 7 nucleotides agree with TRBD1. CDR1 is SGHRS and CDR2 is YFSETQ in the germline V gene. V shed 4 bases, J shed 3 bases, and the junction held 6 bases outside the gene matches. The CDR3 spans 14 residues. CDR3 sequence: CASSRGQKEETQYF. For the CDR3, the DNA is TGCGCCAGCAGCAGGGGACAGAAAGAAGAGACCCAGTACTTC.

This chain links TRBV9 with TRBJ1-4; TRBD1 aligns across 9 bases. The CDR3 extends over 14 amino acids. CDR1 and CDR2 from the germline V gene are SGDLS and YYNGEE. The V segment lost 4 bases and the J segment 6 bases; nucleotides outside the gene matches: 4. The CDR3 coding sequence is TGTGCCAGCAGCCACCGGGACAGGGATGAAAAACTGTTTTTT. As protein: CASSHRDRDEKLFF.

The CDR3 protein is CASSLNAIYSPLHF. The CDR3 coding sequence is TGTGCCAGCTCACTCAATGCGATCTATTCACCCCTCCACTTT. V is TRBV18 and J is TRBJ1-6; D remains unclear. V was cut by 4 bases and J by 8 bases, with 12 bases left in between. Per the germline V gene, CDR1 is KGHSH and CDR2 is LQKENI. The CDR3 sequence is 14 residues long.

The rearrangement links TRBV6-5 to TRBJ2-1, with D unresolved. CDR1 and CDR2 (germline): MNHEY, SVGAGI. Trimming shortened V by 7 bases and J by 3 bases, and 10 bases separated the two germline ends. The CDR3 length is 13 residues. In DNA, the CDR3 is TGTGCCAGCAAAGCCCCAAACTACAATGAGCAGTTCTTC. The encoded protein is CASKAPNYNEQFF.

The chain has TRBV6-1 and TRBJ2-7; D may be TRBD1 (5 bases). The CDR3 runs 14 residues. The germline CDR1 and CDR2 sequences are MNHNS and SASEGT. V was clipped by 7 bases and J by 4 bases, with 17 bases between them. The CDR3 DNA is TGTGCCAGCACTCCGGCAGGGCATATTTACGAGCAGTACTTC. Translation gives CASTPAGHIYEQYF.

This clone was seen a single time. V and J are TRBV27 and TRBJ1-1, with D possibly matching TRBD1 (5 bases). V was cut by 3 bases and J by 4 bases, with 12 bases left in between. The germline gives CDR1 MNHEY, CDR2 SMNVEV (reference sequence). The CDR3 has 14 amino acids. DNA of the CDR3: TGTGCCAGCAGTTTCAGGGCAATGGGCACTGAAGCTTTCTTT. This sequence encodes CASSFRAMGTEAFF.

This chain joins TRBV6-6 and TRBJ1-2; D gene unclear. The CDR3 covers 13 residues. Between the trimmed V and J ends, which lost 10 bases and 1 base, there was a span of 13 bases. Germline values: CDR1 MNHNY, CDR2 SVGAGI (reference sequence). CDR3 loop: CATLIGINYGYTF. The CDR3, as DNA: TGTGCCACCCTTATCGGGATTAACTATGGCTACACCTTC.

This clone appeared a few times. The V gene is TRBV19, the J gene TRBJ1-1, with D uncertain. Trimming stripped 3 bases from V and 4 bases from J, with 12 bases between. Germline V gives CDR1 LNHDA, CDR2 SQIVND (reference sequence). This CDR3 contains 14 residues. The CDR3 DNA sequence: TGTGCCAGTAGTATTCTTCTAAGAGGCACTGAAGCTTTCTTT. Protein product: CASSILLRGTEAFF.

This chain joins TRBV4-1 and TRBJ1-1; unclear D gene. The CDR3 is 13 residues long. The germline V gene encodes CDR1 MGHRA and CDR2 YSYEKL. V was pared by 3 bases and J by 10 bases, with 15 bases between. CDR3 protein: CASSQPRGLGAFF. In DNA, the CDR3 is TGCGCCAGCAGCCAGCCCCGAGGACTCGGAGCTTTCTTT.

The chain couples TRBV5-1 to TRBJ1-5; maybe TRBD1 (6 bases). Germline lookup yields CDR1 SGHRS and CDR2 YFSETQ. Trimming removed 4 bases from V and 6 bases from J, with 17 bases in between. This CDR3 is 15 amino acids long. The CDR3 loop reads CASSESGGVGQPQHF. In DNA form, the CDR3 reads TGCGCCAGCAGCGAAAGTGGGGGCGTTGGTCAGCCCCAGCATTTT.

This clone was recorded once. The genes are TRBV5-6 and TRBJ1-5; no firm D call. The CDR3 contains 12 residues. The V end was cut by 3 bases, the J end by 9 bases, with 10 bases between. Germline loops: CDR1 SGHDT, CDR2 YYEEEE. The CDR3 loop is CASSYATGPQHF. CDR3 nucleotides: TGTGCCAGCAGCTATGCGACGGGGCCCCAGCATTTT.

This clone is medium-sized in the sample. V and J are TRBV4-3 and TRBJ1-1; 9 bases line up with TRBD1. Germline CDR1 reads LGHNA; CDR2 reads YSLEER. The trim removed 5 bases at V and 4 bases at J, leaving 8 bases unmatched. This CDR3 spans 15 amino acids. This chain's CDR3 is CASSLPGQGSTEAFF. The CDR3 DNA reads TGCGCCAGCAGCTTACCCGGACAGGGGAGCACTGAAGCTTTCTTT.

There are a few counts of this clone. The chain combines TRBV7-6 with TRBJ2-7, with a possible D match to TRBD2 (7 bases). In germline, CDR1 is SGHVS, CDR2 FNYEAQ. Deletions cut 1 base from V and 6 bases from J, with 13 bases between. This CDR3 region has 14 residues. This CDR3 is CASSLGGGVGEQYF. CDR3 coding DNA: TGTGCCAGCAGCTTAGGCGGGGGCGTCGGCGAGCAGTACTTC.

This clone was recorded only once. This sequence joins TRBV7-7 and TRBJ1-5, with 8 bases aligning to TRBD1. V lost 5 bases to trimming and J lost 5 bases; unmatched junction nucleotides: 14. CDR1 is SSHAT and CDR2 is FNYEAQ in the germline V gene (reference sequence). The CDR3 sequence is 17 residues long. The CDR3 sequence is CASSQGQAAHTDQPQHF. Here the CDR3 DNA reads TGTGCCAGCAGCCAGGGACAGGCGGCCCACACAGATCAGCCCCAGCATTTT.

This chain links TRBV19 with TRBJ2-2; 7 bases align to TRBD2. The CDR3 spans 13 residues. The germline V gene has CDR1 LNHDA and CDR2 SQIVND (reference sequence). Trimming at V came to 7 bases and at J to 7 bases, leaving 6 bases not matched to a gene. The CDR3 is CASTPWGGGELFF. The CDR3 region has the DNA TGTGCCAGTACCCCATGGGGGGGCGGGGAGCTGTTTTTT.

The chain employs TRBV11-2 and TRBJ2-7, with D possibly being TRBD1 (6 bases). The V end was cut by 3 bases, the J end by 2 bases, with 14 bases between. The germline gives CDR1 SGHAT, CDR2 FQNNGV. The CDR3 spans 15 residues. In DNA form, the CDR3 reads TGTGCCAGCAGCTTCCTACAGGGAACTACCTACGAGCAGTACTTC. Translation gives CASSFLQGTTYEQYF.

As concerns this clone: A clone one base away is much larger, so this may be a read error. In DNA form, the CDR3 reads TGTGCCAGCAGCTTGGACATGAACACTGAAGCTTTCTTT. Protein product: CASSLDMNTEAFF. V usage is TRBV7-3 and J usage is TRBJ1-1; TRBD1 is a possible D gene (5 bases). The length of the CDR3 is 13 residues. Trimming left V 3 bases short and J 0 bases short, with 5 bases between. Germline CDR1 is SGHTA and CDR2 is FQGTGA. The full variable domain, its missing parts supplied by reference TRBV7-3 and TRBJ1-1, is GAGVSQTPSNKVTEKGKYVELRCDPISGHTALYWYRQSLGQGPEFLIYFQGTGAADDSGLPNDRFFAVRPEGSVSTLKIQRTERGDSAVYLCASSLDMNTEAFFGQGTRLTVV.

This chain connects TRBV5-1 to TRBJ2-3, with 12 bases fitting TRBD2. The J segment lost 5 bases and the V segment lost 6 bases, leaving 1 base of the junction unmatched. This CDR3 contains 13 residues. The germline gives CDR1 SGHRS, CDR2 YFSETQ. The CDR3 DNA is TGCGCCAGCATGGGACTAGCGGGAGATACGCAGTATTTT. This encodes CASMGLAGDTQYF. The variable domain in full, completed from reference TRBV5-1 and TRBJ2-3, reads KAGVTQTPRYLIKTRGQQVTLSCSPISGHRSVSWYQQTPGQGLQFLFEYFSETQRNKGNFPGRFSGRQFSNSRSEMNVSTLELGDSALYLCASMGLAGDTQYFGPGTRLTVL.